This T cell receptor beta chain was captured in a study of Ad26.COV2.S vaccination and SARS-CoV-2 variants. Study in general: The authors gave Ad26.COV2.S intramuscularly, either once or twice 56 days apart. Study-wide results and limits: In vaccinated individuals, spike-specific CD8+ and CD4+ T cell responses reportedly displayed substantial breadth. People given the vaccine had a wider spike-specific TCR breadth than placebo recipients did.

A word on this clone: Its specificity is unknown.

V lost 5 bases and J lost 7; bases outside the gene matches: 8. The CDR3 is 16 amino acids. The germline V gene has CDR1 SGHTA and CDR2 FQGNSA. Treatment specified: around 19 received Ad26.COV2.S at low or high dose, single or two shots; roughly five received placebo; per-sample allocation not given. Specimen acquisition occurred on day 63 following the initial vaccine or placebo injection. Sequencing was performed with immunoSEQ multiplex PCR; in TCRdb, only in-frame clones are kept and a portion is missing. The table includes under 500,000 clones, 92% detected once. The TCR comes from a person between 18 and 65 years old who received the Ad26.COV2.S COVID-19 vaccine or a placebo. This sample comprised peripheral blood, obtained in a trial of Ad26.COV2.S vaccine versus placebo. V gene TRBV7-2 combines with J gene TRBJ2-5, with 15 bases lining up with TRBD2. The CDR3 loop reads CASSPWTSGGEGTQYF. DNA of the CDR3: TGTGCCAGCAGCCCTTGGACTAGCGGGGGGGAGGGGACCCAGTACTTC. Together with reference TRBV7-2 and TRBJ2-5, the CDR3 gives the full variable domain: GAGVSQSPSNKVTEKGKDVELRCDPISGHTALYWYRQSLGQGLEFLIYFQGNSAPDKSGLPSDRFSAERTGGSVSTLTIQRTQQEDSAVYLCASSPWTSGGEGTQYFGPGTRLLVL.